These T cell receptor beta chains were read from a single sample in a study of response to subunit inactivated influenza vaccine. TCRdb reprocessed the RT-PCR reads via MiXCR and lists one record per CDR3 protein. The table has a few hundred thousand distinct CDR3 sequences, 12% to 15% seen once. Sequenced material: PBMCs from blood, taken roughly 12 days after vaccination. Receptors were obtained from a man between 50 and 59 years old who received an inactivated influenza vaccine. Both conserved end residues are part of each CDR3. The D gene is left open where the match is weak. Clone size is not always given. Where it is, it says once, few, many or a class for expanded clones.

CDR3 length | clone size | J gene | D gene | V gene | CDR3 DNA | CDR3 protein
13 | few | TRBJ1-6 | TRBD1 | TRBV5-6 | TGTGCCAGCAGCATTGACAGGGTTTCACCCCTCCACTTT | CASSIDRVSPLHF
12 | NA | TRBJ2-7 | NA | TRBV20-1 | TGCAGTGCCCTCGGGTCTAGCCGCGAGCAGTACTTC | CSALGSSREQYF
13 | NA | TRBJ2-7 | NA | TRBV7-2 | TGTGCCAGCAGCTTAAGTCAGGTCTACGAGCAGTACTTC | CASSLSQVYEQYF
12 | NA | TRBJ1-1 | NA | TRBV7-9 | TGTGCCAGCTTAGGGGGAGGCACTGAAGCTTTCTTT | CASLGGGTEAFF
13 | few | TRBJ2-6 | TRBD1 | TRBV29-1 | TGCAGCGTTACAGGGGTTGGGGCCAACGTCCTGACTTTC | CSVTGVGANVLTF
14 | many | TRBJ2-1 | TRBD2 | TRBV5-1 | TGCGCCAGCAGCTTGGATTGGGGGGGCAATGAGCAGTTCTTC | CASSLDWGGNEQFF
15 | few | TRBJ2-1 | TRBD2 | TRBV7-2 | TGTGCCAGCAGCTTAGCTAGCGGGAATTACAATGAGCAGTTCTTC | CASSLASGNYNEQFF
13 | NA | TRBJ2-3 | TRBD2 | TRBV19 | TGTGCCAGTAGTTCCGTGAGCGGGAGTTCGCCGTATTTT | CASSSVSGSSPYF
15 | many | TRBJ1-1 | TRBD1 | TRBV7-9 | TGTGCCAGCAGCTTAAGTCCAGGGGGCGGGACTGAAGCTTTCTTT | CASSLSPGGGTEAFF
15 | few | TRBJ2-3 | NA | TRBV5-6 | TGTGCCAGCAGCGTAGCGGTAGAATCAAGGGATACGCAGTATTTT | CASSVAVESRDTQYF
13 | many | TRBJ1-1 | NA | TRBV6-2/TRBV6-3 | TGTGCCAGCTCACCTCAGCCGAACACTGAAGCTTTCTTT | CASSPQPNTEAFF
14 | NA | TRBJ2-6 | NA | TRBV20-1 | TGCAGTGCTAGAGATCACGCGGGCTTCAACGTCCTGACTTTC | CSARDHAGFNVLTF
15 | NA | TRBJ1-2 | NA | TRBV28 | TGTGCCAGCAGTTTTGTGATGATAGGAGGCTATGGCTACACCTTC | CASSFVMIGGYGYTF
15 | NA | TRBJ2-7 | NA | TRBV11-2 | TGTGCCAGCAGCGAACTAACATCGCCGGCCTACGAGCAGTACTTC | CASSELTSPAYEQYF
15 | few | TRBJ2-1 | TRBD1 | TRBV20-1 | TGCAGTGCTAGGGCGACAGGGGAACTCTTCGATGAGCAGTTCTTC | CSARATGELFDEQFF
16 | NA | TRBJ2-1 | TRBD2 | TRBV2 | TGTGCCAGCGGAGAACTAGCGGGGGACACCTACAATGAGCAGTTCTTC | CASGELAGDTYNEQFF
15 | NA | TRBJ2-2 | NA | TRBV10-3 | TGTGCCATCAGTGGAGTCGGCAGAGACACCGGGGAGCTGTTTTTT | CAISGVGRDTGELFF